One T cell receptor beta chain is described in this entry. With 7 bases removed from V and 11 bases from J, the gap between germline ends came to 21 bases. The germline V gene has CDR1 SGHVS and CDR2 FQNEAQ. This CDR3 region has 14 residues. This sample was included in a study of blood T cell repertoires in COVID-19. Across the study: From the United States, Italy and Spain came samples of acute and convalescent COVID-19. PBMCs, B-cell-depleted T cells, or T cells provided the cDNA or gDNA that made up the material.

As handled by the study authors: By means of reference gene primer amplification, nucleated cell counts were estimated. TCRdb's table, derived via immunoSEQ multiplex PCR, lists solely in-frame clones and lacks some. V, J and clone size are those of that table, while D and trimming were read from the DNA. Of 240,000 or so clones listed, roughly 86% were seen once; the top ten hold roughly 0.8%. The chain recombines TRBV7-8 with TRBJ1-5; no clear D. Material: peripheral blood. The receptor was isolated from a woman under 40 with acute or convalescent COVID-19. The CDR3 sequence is CASNPPRGFRSQHF. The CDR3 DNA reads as TGTGCCAGCAACCCCCCACGCGGGTTTCGGTCCCAGCATTTT.